This T cell receptor (beta chain) was recorded in a study of blood T cell repertoires in COVID-19. Method: immunoSEQ multiplex PCR; TCRdb's copy keeps in-frame clones and lacks some. The table includes a few hundred thousand clones, roughly 85% detected once. The J segment lost 11 bases and the V segment lost 6 bases, leaving 8 bases of the junction unmatched. Per germline, CDR1 LNHDA and CDR2 SQIVND (reference sequence). This CDR3 region has 14 residues. The chain recombines TRBV19 with TRBJ2-1; 12 bases align to TRBD1. The sequence derives from a woman aged 40 to 50 with acute COVID-19. Material: PBMCs or T cells enriched from blood (not recorded which). CDR3 nucleotide sequence: TGTGCCAGTAGGGTCCGGGACAGGGGGCAGAAGCAGTTCTTC. It specifies CASRVRDRGQKQFF.